Listed here are 8 T cell receptor beta chains from one sample, sequenced in a study of shared clonotypes between healthy human individuals. The repertoire was sequenced with immunoSEQ multiplex PCR; TCRdb's copy has only in-frame clones and lacks some. The table lists some 2,400,000 clones, approximately 96% of them singletons. Sequencing was carried out using naive CD4+ T cells sorted from blood. Regarding subset: CD45RA+ positively selected. The receptors here all came from a man aged 18-30 years in good health.

The gene calls are TRBV7-9 and TRBJ2-5; D is unclear. Germline assignment: CDR1 SEHNR and CDR2 FQNEAQ (reference sequence). The CDR3 runs to 15 residues. V lost 6 bases, J lost 2 bases, and 16 bases lay in between. CDR3 protein: CASSTKSRTQETQYF. CDR3 DNA: TGTGCCAGCAGTACTAAGAGCAGGACGCAAGAGACCCAGTACTTC.

This chain uses TRBV28 with TRBJ2-1, with no clear D. The CDR3 is made up of 13 amino acids. Trimming cost V 5 bases and J 8 bases, with 13 bases left between them. Germline V gene lookup returns CDR1 MDHEN and CDR2 SYDVKM. CDR3 nucleotides: TGTGCCAGCAGTCCCGCGTCCGTCCATGAGCAGTTCTTC. It codes for CASSPASVHEQFF.

The chain joins TRBV5-1 to TRBJ1-3; maybe TRBD1 (5 bases). The V end lost 2 bases, the J end lost 0 bases, and 9 bases lay between the germline ends. The CDR3 contains 15 residues. Germline V lookup: CDR1 SGHRS, CDR2 YFSETQ. DNA for the CDR3: TGCGCCAGCAGCTTATGGGGGAGCTCTGGAAACACCATATATTTT. Translated: CASSLWGSSGNTIYF.

This rearrangement joins TRBV6-6 to TRBJ2-7; TRBD1 is a possible D gene (6 bases). Germline V gene lookup returns CDR1 MNHNY and CDR2 SVGAGI (reference sequence). Between the trimmed V and J ends, which lost 2 bases and 2 bases, there was a span of 13 bases. The length of the CDR3 is 15 residues. CDR3 nucleotides: TGTGCCAGCAGTTACACAGAGACAGGTGCCTACGAGCAGTACTTC. Its translation is CASSYTETGAYEQYF.

J is TRBJ1-6 and V is TRBV4-1; tentative D call: TRBD1 (5 bases). Germline assignment: CDR1 MGHRA and CDR2 YSYEKL. With 1 base removed from V and 7 bases from J, the gap between germline ends came to 14 bases. The CDR3 length is 16 residues. Here the CDR3 reads CASSQGVSGRNSPLHF. The CDR3 DNA reads as TGCGCCAGCAGCCAAGGAGTGTCAGGGCGGAATTCACCCCTCCACTTT.

In DNA, the CDR3 is TGTGCCAGCAGCCTCTCGGATAACTATGGCTACACCTTC. This gives the protein CASSLSDNYGYTF. This chain links TRBV14 with TRBJ1-2; the D is unclear. Germline loops: CDR1 SGHDN, CDR2 FVKESK. CDR3 length: 13 residues. V was cut by 4 bases and J by 1 base, with 7 bases left in between.

The gene calls are TRBV30 and TRBJ2-7, with 8 bases identical to TRBD2. This CDR3 is built from 12 residues. J gave up 3 bases and V 7 bases, and 5 bases lay outside the gene matches. CDR1 is GTSNPN, CDR2 SVGIG, per germline (reference sequence). This CDR3 reads CASNGGGYEQYF. For the CDR3, the DNA is TGTGCCTCAAACGGGGGGGGCTACGAGCAGTACTTC.

V usage is TRBV5-1 and J usage is TRBJ2-5; possibly TRBD1 for D (5 bases). Germline V gene sequence: CDR1 SGHRS, CDR2 YFSETQ. The V end was cut by 5 bases, the J end by 0 bases, with 17 bases between. The length of the CDR3 is 16 residues. CDR3 amino acids: CASSGGSGSYQETQYF. DNA for the CDR3: TGCGCCAGCAGTGGTGGTTCAGGGTCTTACCAAGAGACCCAGTACTTC. The full variable domain, rest sourced from reference TRBV5-1 and TRBJ2-5, is KAGVTQTPRYLIKTRGQQVTLSCSPISGHRSVSWYQQTPGQGLQFLFEYFSETQRNKGNFPGRFSGRQFSNSRSEMNVSTLELGDSALYLCASSGGSGSYQETQYFGPGTRLLVL.